The clone carrying this T cell receptor beta chain was found a few times. The sample belongs to a study of beta chain features in type 1 diabetes. The entirety of the isolated RNA underwent reverse transcription, so expressed TCRB transcripts were sequenced. Libraries were prepared by immunoSEQ multiplex PCR; TCRdb keeps only in-frame clonotypes and omits some of them. The table records hundreds of thousands of clones, 30% of them present only once. From germline, CDR1 is MGHRA and CDR2 YSYEKL. This CDR3 has 19 amino acids. J gave up 4 bases and V 2 bases, and 13 bases lay outside the gene matches. The chain combines TRBV4-1 with TRBJ2-5; 13 nucleotides align to TRBD2. The receptor was isolated from a man younger than 35 in good health. The sample taken for sequencing was naive CD4+ T cells from blood. This chain's CDR3 is CASSQPVGLAGSGTETQYF. The CDR3 DNA is TGCGCCAGCAGCCAACCTGTGGGACTAGCGGGATCGGGGACAGAGACCCAGTACTTC.